This record covers a single TCR beta chain. The antigen is undetermined. Some clones are missing from TCRdb's copy, which holds only in-frame ones; the method was immunoSEQ multiplex PCR. The data show about 110,000 clones, 85% to 90% seen once. This sample stems from a study of T cell responses to AZD1222 COVID-19 vaccine. Overall study results and limits: Most donors were white British and more were female, and clonal diversity was possibly underestimated.

Looked up from germline, CDR1 is SGHKS and CDR2 is YYEKEE (reference sequence). The CDR3 loop spans 14 amino acids. Trimming took 4 bases from V and 2 from J, leaving 11 bases between them. This TCR was sampled from an adult in good health. The specimen was peripheral blood, collected on day 0 of AZD1222 vaccination. The chain recombines TRBV5-5 with TRBJ2-3, with D tentatively TRBD2 (6 bases). CDR3 DNA sequence: TGTGCCAGCAGCCTCGGGACTCTCACAGATACGCAGTATTTT. It yields the protein CASSLGTLTDTQYF.